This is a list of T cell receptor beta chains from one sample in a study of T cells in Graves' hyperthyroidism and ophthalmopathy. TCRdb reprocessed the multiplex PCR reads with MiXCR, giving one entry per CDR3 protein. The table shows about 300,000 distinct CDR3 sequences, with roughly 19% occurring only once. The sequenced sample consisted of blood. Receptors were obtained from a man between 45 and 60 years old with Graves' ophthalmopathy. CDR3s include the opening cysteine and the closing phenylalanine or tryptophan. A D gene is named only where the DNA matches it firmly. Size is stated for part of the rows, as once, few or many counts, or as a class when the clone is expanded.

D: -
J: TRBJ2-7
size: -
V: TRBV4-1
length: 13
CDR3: CASSPSEFYEQYF

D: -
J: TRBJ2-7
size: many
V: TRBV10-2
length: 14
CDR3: CASSRDLSSYEQYF

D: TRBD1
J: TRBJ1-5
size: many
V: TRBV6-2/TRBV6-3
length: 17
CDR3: CASSSLTGTASNQPQHF

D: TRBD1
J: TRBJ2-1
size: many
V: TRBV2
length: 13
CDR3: CASKGASYNEQFF

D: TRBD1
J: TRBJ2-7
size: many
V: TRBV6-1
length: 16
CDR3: CASRTSGTGISYEQYF

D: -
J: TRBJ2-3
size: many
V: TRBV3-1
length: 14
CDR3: CASSQEFSTDTQYF

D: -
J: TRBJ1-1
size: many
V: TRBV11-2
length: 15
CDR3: CASSFATGVNTEAFF

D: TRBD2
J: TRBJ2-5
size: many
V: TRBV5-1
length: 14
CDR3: CASSHSGRTETQYF

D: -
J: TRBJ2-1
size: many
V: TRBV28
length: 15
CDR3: CASSLTGMGYTEQFF

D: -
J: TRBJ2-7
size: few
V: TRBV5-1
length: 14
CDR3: CASSLVWERGEQYF

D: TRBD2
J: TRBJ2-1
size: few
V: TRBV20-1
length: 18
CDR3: CSASRDRPLAGVGYEQFF

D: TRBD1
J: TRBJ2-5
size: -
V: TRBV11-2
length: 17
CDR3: CASSLVGTGLPQETQYF

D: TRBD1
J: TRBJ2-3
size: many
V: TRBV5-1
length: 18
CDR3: CASSLGQGAFDGTDTQYF

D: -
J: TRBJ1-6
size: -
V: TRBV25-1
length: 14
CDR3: CASKSLDYNSPLHF

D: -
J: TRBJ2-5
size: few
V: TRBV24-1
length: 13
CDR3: CATTAGFQETQYF

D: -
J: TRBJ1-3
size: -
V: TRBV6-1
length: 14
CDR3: CASTDRSSGNTIYF

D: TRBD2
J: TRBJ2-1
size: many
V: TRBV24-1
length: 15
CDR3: CATSDHGTSGNEQFF

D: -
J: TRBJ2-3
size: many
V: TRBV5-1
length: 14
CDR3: CASSLERGTDTQYF

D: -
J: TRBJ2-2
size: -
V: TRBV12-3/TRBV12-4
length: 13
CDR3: CASSPPNTGELFF

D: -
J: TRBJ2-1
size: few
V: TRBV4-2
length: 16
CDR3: CASSQTPRTPSNEQFF